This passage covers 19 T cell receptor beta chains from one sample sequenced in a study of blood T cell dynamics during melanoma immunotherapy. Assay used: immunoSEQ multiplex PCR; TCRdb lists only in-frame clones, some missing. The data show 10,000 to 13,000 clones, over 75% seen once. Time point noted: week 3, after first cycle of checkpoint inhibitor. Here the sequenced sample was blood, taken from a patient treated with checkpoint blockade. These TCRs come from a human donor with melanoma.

CDR3 amino acids: CASSREFGTGGNNEQFF. The CDR3 bases are TGTGCCAGCTCACGGGAGTTCGGGACAGGGGGCAACAATGAGCAGTTCTTC. The genes are TRBV18 and TRBJ2-1; 12 nucleotides line up with TRBD1. Trimming took 4 bases from V and 5 from J; bases not matched to a gene: 9. This CDR3 comprises 17 residues. From germline, CDR1 is KGHSH and CDR2 LQKENI.

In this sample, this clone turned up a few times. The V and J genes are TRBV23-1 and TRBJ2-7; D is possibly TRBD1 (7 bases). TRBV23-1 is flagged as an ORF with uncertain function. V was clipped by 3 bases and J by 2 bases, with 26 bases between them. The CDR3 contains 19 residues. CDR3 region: CASSHQGEAGRIFPYEQYF. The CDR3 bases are TGCGCCAGCAGTCACCAGGGGGAAGCGGGCCGGATATTTCCCTACGAGCAGTACTTC.

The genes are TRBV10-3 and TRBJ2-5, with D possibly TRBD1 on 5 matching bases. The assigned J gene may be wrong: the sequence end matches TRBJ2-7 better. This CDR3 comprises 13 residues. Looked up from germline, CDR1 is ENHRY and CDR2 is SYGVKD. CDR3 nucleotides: TGTGCCATCAGTGTTGACAGATCCTACGAGCAGTACTTC. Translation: CAISVDRSYEQYF.

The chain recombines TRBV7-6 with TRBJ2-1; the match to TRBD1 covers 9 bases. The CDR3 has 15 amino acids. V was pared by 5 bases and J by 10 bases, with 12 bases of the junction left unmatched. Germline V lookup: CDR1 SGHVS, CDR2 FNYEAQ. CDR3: CASSLGIQGALEQFF. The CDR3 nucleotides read TGTGCCAGCAGCCTAGGGATACAGGGGGCCTTGGAGCAGTTCTTC.

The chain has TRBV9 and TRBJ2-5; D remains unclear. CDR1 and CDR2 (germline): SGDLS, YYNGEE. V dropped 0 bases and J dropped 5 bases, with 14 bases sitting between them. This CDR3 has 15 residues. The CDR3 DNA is TGTGCCAGCAGCGTAGCCGGCAGACGCGACGAGACCCAGTACTTC. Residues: CASSVAGRRDETQYF.

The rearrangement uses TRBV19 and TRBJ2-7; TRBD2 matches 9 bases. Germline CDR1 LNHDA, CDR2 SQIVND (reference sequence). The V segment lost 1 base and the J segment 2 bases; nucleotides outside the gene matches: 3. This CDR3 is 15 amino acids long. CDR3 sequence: CASSIGKRGAYEQYF. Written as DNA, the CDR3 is TGTGCCAGTAGTATAGGGAAGCGGGGGGCCTACGAGCAGTACTTC.

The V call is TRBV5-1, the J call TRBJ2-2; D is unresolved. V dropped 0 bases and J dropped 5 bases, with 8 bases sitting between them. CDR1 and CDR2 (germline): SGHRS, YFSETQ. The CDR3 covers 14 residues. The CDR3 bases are TGCGCCAGCAGCTTGGACAGTAAGACCGGGGAGCTGTTTTTT. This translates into CASSLDSKTGELFF.

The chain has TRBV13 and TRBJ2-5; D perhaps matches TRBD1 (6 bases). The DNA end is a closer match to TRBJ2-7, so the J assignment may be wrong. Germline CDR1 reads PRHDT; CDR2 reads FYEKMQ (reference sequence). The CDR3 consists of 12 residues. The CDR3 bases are TGTGCCAGCAGCTTGACAGGCTACGAGCAGTACTTC. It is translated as CASSLTGYEQYF.

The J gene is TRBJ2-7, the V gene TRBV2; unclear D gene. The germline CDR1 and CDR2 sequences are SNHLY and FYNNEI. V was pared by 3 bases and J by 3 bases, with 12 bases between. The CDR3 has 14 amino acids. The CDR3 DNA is TGTGCCAGCAGTGATTGGAGTCCCAGCTACGAGCAGTACTTC. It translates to CASSDWSPSYEQYF.

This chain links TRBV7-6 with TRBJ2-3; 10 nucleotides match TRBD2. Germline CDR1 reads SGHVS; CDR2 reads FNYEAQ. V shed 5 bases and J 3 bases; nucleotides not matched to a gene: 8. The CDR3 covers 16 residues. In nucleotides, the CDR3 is TGTGCCAGCAGCCCCCTAGCGGGGGAATCGACAGATACGCAGTATTTT. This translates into CASSPLAGESTDTQYF.

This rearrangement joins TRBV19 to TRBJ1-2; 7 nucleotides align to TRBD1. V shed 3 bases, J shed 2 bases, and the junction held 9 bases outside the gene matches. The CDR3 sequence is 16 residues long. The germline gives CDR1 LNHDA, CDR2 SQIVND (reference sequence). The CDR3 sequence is CASSMVRQGMNYGYTF. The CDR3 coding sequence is TGTGCCAGTAGTATGGTGCGACAGGGAATGAACTATGGCTACACCTTC.

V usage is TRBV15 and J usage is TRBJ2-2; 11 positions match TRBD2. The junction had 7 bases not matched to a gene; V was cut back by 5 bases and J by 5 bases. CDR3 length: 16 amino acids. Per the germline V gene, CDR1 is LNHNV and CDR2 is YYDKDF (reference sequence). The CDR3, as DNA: TGTGCCACCAGCGGTAGCGGGGGGGCGGGTACCGGGGAGCTGTTTTTT. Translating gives CATSGSGGAGTGELFF.

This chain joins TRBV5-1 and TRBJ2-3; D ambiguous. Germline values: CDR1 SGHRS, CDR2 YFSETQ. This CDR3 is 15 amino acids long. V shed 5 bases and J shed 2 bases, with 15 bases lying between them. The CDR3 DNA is TGCGCCAGCAGATCGGCAGGTCACCTCACAGATACGCAGTATTTT. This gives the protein CASRSAGHLTDTQYF.

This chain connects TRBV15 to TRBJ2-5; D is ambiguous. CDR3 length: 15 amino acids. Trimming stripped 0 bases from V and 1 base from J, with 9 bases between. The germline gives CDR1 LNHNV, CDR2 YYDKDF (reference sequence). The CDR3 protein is CATSRDVSAQETQYF. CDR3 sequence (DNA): TGTGCCACCAGCAGAGATGTATCGGCCCAAGAGACCCAGTACTTC.

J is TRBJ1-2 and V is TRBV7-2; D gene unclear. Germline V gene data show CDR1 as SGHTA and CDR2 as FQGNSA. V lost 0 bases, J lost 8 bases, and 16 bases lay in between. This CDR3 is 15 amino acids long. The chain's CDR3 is CASSLASAGGEGYTF. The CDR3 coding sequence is TGTGCCAGCAGCTTAGCGAGTGCAGGAGGAGAGGGCTACACCTTC.

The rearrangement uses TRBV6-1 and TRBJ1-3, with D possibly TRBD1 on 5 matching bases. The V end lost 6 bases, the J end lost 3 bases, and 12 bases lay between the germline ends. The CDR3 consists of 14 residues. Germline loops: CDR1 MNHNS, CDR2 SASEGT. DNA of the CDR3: TGTGCCAGCAGGGGGCCAGTGGGTGGAAACACCATATATTTT. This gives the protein CASRGPVGGNTIYF.

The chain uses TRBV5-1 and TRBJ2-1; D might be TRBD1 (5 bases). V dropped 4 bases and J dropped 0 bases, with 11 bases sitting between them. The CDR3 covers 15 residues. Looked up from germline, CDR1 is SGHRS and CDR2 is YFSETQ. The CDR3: CASSPRAASYNEQFF. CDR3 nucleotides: TGCGCCAGCAGCCCCAGGGCGGCCTCCTACAATGAGCAGTTCTTC.

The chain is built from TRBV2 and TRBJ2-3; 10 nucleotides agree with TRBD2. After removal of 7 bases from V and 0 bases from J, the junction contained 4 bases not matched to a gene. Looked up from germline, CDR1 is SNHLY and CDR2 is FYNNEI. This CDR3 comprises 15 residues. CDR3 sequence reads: CASTGTSASTDTQYF. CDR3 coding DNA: TGTGCCAGCACCGGGACTAGCGCTAGCACAGATACGCAGTATTTT.

The DNA for the CDR3 is TGTGCCAGCAGTGGTTCTGTCTATAGCAATCAGCCCCAGCATTTT. Its translation is CASSGSVYSNQPQHF. The gene calls are TRBV6-1 and TRBJ1-5; D gene unclear. The CDR3 consists of 15 residues. V was trimmed by 4 bases and J by 0 bases, leaving 10 bases between them. CDR1 is MNHNS, CDR2 SASEGT, per germline.